Below, one T cell receptor beta chain is given with its context. The antigen it recognizes is unknown. Base qualities are missing; no much larger clone stands one base away. Collaborating institutions collected whole blood in K2EDTA tubes following their own protocols. For TCRbeta analysis, collaborators shipped samples in one of three forms: frozen whole blood, isolated PBMCs, or DNA extracted from either of those sample types. TCRbeta CDR3 regions were amplified from genomic DNA by means of the immunoSEQ Assay, a bias-controlled multiplex PCR. As for how the authors treated the data: The number of nucleated cells in each sample was estimated from the amplification of reference gene primers within the assay. To quantify the absolute abundance of each unique TCRbeta CDR3 rearrangement, sequence reads were collapsed and filtered. For each sample, productive Simpson clonality was calculated by taking the square root of Simpson's diversity index across productive rearrangements. TCRdb holds this immuneACCESS table with in-frame rearrangements only. Some clones are missing; in checked studies, unresolved V genes explain under half, and the rest has no known cause. That table gives V, J and clone size, and the DNA gave D and trimming. This sample is represented by fewer than 80,000 clones; roughly 92% of them were singletons. The top ten hold approximately 5.5% of the sample.

The sample belongs to a study of blood T cell repertoires in COVID-19 (dated by TCRdb to 2019 to 2021). Study-level background: The collaborator samples originated in the United States, Italy and Spain and spanned the acute and convalescent phases of COVID-19. The material from the prospective study consisted of cDNA or gDNA derived from T cells, B-cell-depleted T cells, or PBMCs. Subjects who had been exposed to COVID-19, were actively infected with it, or had recovered from it provided the deeply sampled blood TCRbeta repertoires that made up the dataset. The repertoires were released in a freely available public database meant as a resource for research on the immune response to SARS-CoV-2. Samples were obtained from the ongoing ImmuneRACE study (first 160 participants) and from about 1,300 subjects provided by 6 global collaborators. Sample metadata almost always included a de-identified subject ID, COVID-19 status, age in years and sex. Where available, HLA class I and class II types were obtained from metadata supplied by the sample provider rather than from assay-based typing. The research as a whole found: How much clinical and demographic metadata was included differed by source and by participant, and the metadata was provided uncurated.

The TCR was taken from a human donor in a cohort sampled during active COVID-19. The sample consisted of peripheral blood.

The DNA sequence reads TGTGCCAGCAGCTCCCCCAACAGGGGTGGTAATTCACCCCTCCACTTT. Translated, it reads CASSSPNRGGNSPLHF. The sequence links TRBV7-9 to TRBJ1-6; 7 central nucleotides agree with TRBD1. From the cysteine up to the phenylalanine, the CDR3 has a length of 16 residues. Only the CDR3 portion is preserved as DNA: 48 bases, with reading frame beginning at the first base. Taken from the germline V gene (reference sequence), the CDR1 and CDR2 loops are SEHNR and FQNEAQ. V lost 4 bases and J lost 6 bases, and the count of bases not matched to a germline gene is 9. The reference TRBV7-9 and TRBJ1-6 proteins fill in what lies around the CDR3, so the full variable domain reads DTGVSQNPRHKITKRGQNVTFRCDPISEHNRLYWYRQTLGQGPEFLTYFQNEAQLEKSRLLSDRFSAERPKGSFSTLEIQRTEQGDSAMYLCASSSPNRGGNSPLHFGNGTRLTVT.